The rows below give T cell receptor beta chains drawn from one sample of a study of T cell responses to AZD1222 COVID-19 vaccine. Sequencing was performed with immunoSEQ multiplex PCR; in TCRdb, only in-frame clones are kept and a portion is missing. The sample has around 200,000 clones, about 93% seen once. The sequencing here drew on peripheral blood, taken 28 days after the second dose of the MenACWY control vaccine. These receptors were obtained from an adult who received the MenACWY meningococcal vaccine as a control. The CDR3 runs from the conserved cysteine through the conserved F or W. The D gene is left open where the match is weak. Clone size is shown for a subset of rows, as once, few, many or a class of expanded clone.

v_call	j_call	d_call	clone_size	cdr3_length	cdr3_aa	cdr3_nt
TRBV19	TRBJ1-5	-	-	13	CASSINYNQPQHF	TGTGCCAGTAGTATAAACTACAATCAGCCCCAGCATTTT
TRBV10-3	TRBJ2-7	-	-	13	CAISATAGNEQYF	TGTGCCATCAGTGCTACCGCAGGGAACGAGCAGTACTTC
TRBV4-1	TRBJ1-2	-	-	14	CASSQDTANYGYTF	TGCGCCAGCAGCCAGGACACTGCTAACTATGGCTACACCTTC
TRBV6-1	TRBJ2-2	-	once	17	CASSELRGGTNTGELFF	TGTGCCAGCAGTGAACTGAGGGGGGGCACGAACACCGGGGAGCTGTTTTTT
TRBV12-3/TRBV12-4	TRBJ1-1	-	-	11	CASRENTEAFF	TGTGCCAGCAGGGAGAACACTGAAGCTTTCTTT
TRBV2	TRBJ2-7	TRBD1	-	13	CASRTGGRYEQYF	TGTGCCAGCAGGACAGGGGGCAGGTACGAGCAGTACTTC
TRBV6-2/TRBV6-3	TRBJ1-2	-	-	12	CASSYVGNGYTF	TGTGCCAGCAGTTACGTCGGTAATGGCTACACCTTC
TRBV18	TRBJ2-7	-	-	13	CASSQGQGLDLYF	TGTGCCAGCTCACAAGGTCAGGGCCTCGACTTGTACTTC
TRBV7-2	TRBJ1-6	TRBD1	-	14	CASSPGQINSPLHF	TGTGCCAGCAGCCCGGGACAGATTAATTCACCCCTCCACTTT
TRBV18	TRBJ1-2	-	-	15	CASSPPAGKDYGYTF	TGTGCCAGCTCACCACCGGCAGGGAAGGACTATGGCTACACCTTC
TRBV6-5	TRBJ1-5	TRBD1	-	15	CASRTTGSGEQPQHF	TGTGCCAGCAGGACGACAGGGAGTGGTGAGCAGCCCCAGCATTTT
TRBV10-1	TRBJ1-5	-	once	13	CASSGGTAQPQHF	TGCGCCAGCTCCGGGGGGACGGCGCAGCCCCAGCATTTT
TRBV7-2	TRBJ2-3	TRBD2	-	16	CASSLGGGRQFATQYF	TGTGCCAGCAGCTTAGGGGGGGGGAGACAGTTCGCTACGCAGTATTTT
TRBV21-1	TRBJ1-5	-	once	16	CASSNSDYREGQPQHF	TGTGCCAGCAGCAATTCAGACTACAGGGAAGGACAGCCCCAGCATTTT
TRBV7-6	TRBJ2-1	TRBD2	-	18	CASSLAPSLAGAYNEQFF	TGTGCCAGCAGCTTAGCCCCGTCCCTAGCGGGGGCCTACAATGAGCAGTTCTTC
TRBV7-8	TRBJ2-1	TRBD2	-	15	CASSAGTSGYNEQFF	TGTGCCAGCAGCGCCGGGACTAGCGGCTACAATGAGCAGTTCTTC
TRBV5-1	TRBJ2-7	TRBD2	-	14	CASSLSSGVREQYF	TGCGCCAGCAGCTTGTCTAGCGGGGTCCGCGAGCAGTACTTC
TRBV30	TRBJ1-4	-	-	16	CAWSVTGSATNEKLFF	TGTGCCTGGAGTGTAACCGGCAGTGCAACTAATGAAAAACTGTTTTTT
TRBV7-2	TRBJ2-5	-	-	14	CASSLAGKKETQYF	TGTGCCAGCAGCTTAGCAGGGAAGAAAGAGACCCAGTACTTC
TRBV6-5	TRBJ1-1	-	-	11	CGGEGDTEAFF	TGTGGGGGCGAGGGGGATACTGAAGCTTTCTTT
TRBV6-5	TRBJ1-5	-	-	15	CASSYTYRSSEPQHF	TGTGCCAGCAGTTACACATACAGGAGTAGTGAGCCCCAGCATTTT
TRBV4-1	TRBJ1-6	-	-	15	CASSQELQVNSPLHF	TGCGCCAGCAGCCAAGAGCTTCAGGTTAATTCACCCCTCCACTTT
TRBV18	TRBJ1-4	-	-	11	CASSLNEKLFF	TGTGCCAGCTCACTGAATGAAAAACTGTTTTTT
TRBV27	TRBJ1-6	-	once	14	CASSLRGMGSPLHF	TGTGCCAGCAGCCTTCGGGGCATGGGCTCACCCCTCCACTTT
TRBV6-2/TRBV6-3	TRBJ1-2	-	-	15	CASSYSVDSYYGYTF	TGTGCCAGCAGTTACTCAGTGGACAGCTACTATGGCTACACCTTC
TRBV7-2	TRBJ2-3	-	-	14	CASSYDSRTDTQYF	TGTGCCAGCAGCTACGACAGCCGCACAGATACGCAGTATTTT
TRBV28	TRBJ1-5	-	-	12	CASTPGVQPQHF	TGTGCCAGCACCCCGGGTGTACAGCCCCAGCATTTT
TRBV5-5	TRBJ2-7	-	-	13	CASSLYAAYEQYF	TGTGCCAGCAGCTTGTACGCCGCCTACGAGCAGTACTTC
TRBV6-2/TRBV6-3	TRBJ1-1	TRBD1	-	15	CASSSEGQGARRAFF	TGTGCCAGCAGTTCCGAGGGACAGGGGGCGCGGAGGGCTTTCTTT
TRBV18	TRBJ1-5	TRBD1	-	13	CASSPGGRQPQHF	TGTGCCAGCTCCCCAGGGGGACGGCAGCCCCAGCATTTT
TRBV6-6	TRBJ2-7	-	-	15	CASSYGSGSGYEQYF	TGTGCCAGCAGTTACGGGTCAGGGTCGGGCTACGAGCAGTACTTC
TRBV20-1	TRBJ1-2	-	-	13	CSASPQGHYGYTF	TGCAGTGCTAGTCCTCAGGGCCACTATGGCTACACCTTC
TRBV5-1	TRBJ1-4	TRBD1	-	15	CASSNRDRGPEKLFF	TGCGCCAGCAGCAACCGGGACAGGGGGCCAGAAAAACTGTTTTTT
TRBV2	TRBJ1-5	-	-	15	CASRESDSRNQPQHF	TGTGCCAGCAGGGAGTCGGACTCCCGAAATCAGCCCCAGCATTTT
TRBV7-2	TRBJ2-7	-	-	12	CASSFRMGEQYF	TGTGCCAGCAGCTTCCGGATGGGGGAGCAGTACTTC
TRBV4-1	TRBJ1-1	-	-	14	CASSQDRGLGEAFF	TGCGCCAGCAGCCAAGATCGGGGGTTGGGTGAAGCTTTCTTT
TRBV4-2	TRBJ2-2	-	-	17	CASSPPLGLSNTGELFF	TGTGCCAGCAGCCCGCCCCTTGGGCTTTCGAACACCGGGGAGCTGTTTTTT
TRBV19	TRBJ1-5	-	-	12	CASSRGDQPQHF	TGTGCCAGTAGTAGGGGGGATCAGCCCCAGCATTTT
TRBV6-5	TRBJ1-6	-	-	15	CASRGTEAYNSPLHF	TGTGCCAGCAGAGGGACGGAGGCTTATAATTCACCCCTCCACTTT
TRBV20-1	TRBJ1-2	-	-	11	CSARVGYGYTF	TGCAGTGCTAGAGTTGGATATGGCTACACCTTC
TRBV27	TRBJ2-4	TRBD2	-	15	CASKAPVFGRDIQYF	TGTGCCAGCAAAGCCCCCGTCTTCGGGAGGGACATTCAGTACTTC
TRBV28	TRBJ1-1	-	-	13	CASSGTPNTEAFF	TGTGCCAGCTCCGGGACACCTAACACTGAAGCTTTCTTT
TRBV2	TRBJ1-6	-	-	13	CASSGGVRSPLHF	TGTGCCAGCAGTGGGGGGGTACGGTCACCCCTCCACTTT
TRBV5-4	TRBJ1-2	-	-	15	CASRPGGGLAYGYTF	TGTGCCAGCAGACCCGGAGGGGGGCTCGCCTATGGCTACACCTTC
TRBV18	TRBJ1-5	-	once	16	CASSSVGNLGNQPQHF	TGTGCCAGCTCATCAGTAGGGAATTTAGGCAATCAGCCCCAGCATTTT
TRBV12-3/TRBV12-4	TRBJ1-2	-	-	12	CASSLSAYGYTF	TGTGCCAGCAGTTTATCGGCGTATGGCTACACCTTC
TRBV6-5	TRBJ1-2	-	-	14	CASSYGDRTYGYTF	TGTGCCAGCAGTTACGGAGACAGAACATATGGCTACACCTTC
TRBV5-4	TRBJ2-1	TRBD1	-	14	CASSGQGSYNEQFF	TGTGCCAGCAGCGGACAGGGCTCCTACAATGAGCAGTTCTTC
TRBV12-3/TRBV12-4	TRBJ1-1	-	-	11	CASGTTREAFF	TGTGCCAGCGGGACCACGCGTGAAGCTTTCTTT
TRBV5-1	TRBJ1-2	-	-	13	CASSPGHNYGYTF	TGCGCCAGCAGTCCGGGACACAACTATGGCTACACCTTC
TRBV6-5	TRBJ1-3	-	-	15	CASRQTGSSGNTIYF	TGTGCCAGCAGACAAACAGGGTCCTCTGGAAACACCATATATTTT
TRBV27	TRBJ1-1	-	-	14	CASSRPGMNTEAFF	TGTGCCTCATCCCGGCCGGGGATGAACACTGAAGCTTTCTTT
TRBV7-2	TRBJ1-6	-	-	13	CASSLGGNSPLHF	TGTGCCAGCAGCTTAGGGGGAAATTCACCCCTCCACTTT
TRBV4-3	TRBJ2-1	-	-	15	CASSQDLLVLNEQFF	TGCGCCAGCAGCCAAGATCTTCTAGTACTCAATGAGCAGTTCTTC
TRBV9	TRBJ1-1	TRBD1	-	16	CASSVEGGTVNTEAFF	TGTGCCAGCAGCGTAGAGGGGGGGACAGTGAACACTGAAGCTTTCTTT
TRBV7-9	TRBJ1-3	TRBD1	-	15	CASSLTQGAGNTIYF	TGTGCCAGCAGCTTAACCCAGGGGGCTGGAAACACCATATATTTT
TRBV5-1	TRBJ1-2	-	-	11	CASSLGSGYTF	TGCGCCAGCAGCTTAGGGTCTGGCTACACCTTC
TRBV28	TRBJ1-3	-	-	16	CASSLYSKSSGNTIYF	TGTGCCAGCAGTTTGTACAGTAAGAGCTCTGGAAACACCATATATTTT
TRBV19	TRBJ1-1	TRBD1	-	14	CASTMSRGQGEAFF	TGTGCCAGTACTATGAGCAGGGGGCAAGGTGAAGCTTTCTTT